The TCR beta chain under discussion was sequenced for a study of OX40 agonist ivuxolimab in advanced cancers. At the level of the study: Hepatocellular carcinoma, melanoma, renal cell or head and neck cancer affected the dose-escalation patients. Study conclusions and caveats: In CD8+ T cells, expanded clones were on average more numerous than in CD4+. Antigens targeted by the expanded peripheral T cells were not determined.

Generated by immunoSEQ multiplex PCR, the TCRdb table keeps only in-frame clones and is missing some. The sample lists roughly 50,000 clones, 85% to 90% occurring once. The count of this clone is one. Its specificity is unknown. The input for sequencing was CD4+ or CD8+ T cells sorted from blood, taken in a trial of the OX40 agonist ivuxolimab. This clonotype originated in an adult with an advanced solid tumor such as melanoma, head and neck, liver or kidney cancer.

CDR3 in DNA: TGTGCCAGCAGGGCACCCACAGGGTTCCACGAGCAGTACTTC. Translated: CASRAPTGFHEQYF. The J gene is TRBJ2-7, the V gene TRBV6-1, with D tentatively TRBD1 (6 bases). V lost 6 bases, J lost 5 bases, and 17 bases lay in between. Germline V lookup: CDR1 MNHNS, CDR2 SASEGT. This CDR3 is built from 14 residues.